These 20 T cell receptor beta chains originate from one sample sequenced in a study of blood T cell repertoires in COVID-19 (dated by TCRdb to the early 2020s). Library preparation used the immunoSEQ multiplex PCR assay. TCRdb provides this immuneACCESS table in a form limited to in-frame rearrangements. Some clones are lacking; in checked studies, under half of them reflect an unresolved V gene, and why the rest are absent is not known. Within this sample are about 38,000 clones, with around four fifths of them counted one time only. The top ten clonotypes cover 4% to 6% of the sample. The sequencing sample was made of peripheral blood. Every receptor here comes from a man aged 50-59 years with active COVID-19.

The rearrangement uses TRBV5-1 and TRBJ2-7, with 7 positions matching TRBD1. Trimming cost V 5 bases and J 6 bases; bases outside gene matches: 8. The CDR3 spans 13 residues. The germline V gene has CDR1 SGHRS and CDR2 YFSETQ. The CDR3 sequence: CASSQQGRSEQYF. DNA of the CDR3: TGCGCCAGCAGTCAACAGGGGCGAAGCGAGCAGTACTTC.

CDR3 nucleotides: TGTGCCTCCAGGGCGAGCTCCTATAATTCACCCCTCCACTTT. The encoded protein is CASRASSYNSPLHF. The chain employs TRBV27 and TRBJ1-6, with D tentatively TRBD1 (5 bases). Between the trimmed V and J ends, which lost 11 bases and 0 bases, there was a span of 11 bases. Germline V CDR1 and CDR2: MNHEY, SMNVEV (reference sequence). This CDR3 contains 14 residues.

The chain links TRBV5-5 to TRBJ1-5, with D possibly TRBD1 on 6 matching bases. Trimming shortened V by 1 base and J by 4 bases, and 15 bases separated the two germline ends. From germline, CDR1 is SGHKS and CDR2 YYEKEE (reference sequence). This CDR3 has 16 residues. The DNA for the CDR3 is TGTGCCAGCAGCTTGTTAGGGGGAAGAGGGAATCAGCCCCAGCATTTT. It encodes CASSLLGGRGNQPQHF.

This clone was seen just once. The chain couples TRBV4-3 to TRBJ2-2, with TRBD1 matching 9 bases. J gave up 8 bases and V 1 base, and 5 bases lay outside the gene matches. This CDR3 is built from 15 residues. CDR1 is LGHNA and CDR2 is YSLEER in the germline V gene. DNA for the CDR3: TGCGCCAGCAGCCAAGGGACAGGGGTGGCGGGGGAGCTGTTTTTT. This gives the protein CASSQGTGVAGELFF.

The chain couples TRBV27 to TRBJ2-7; the D gene is possibly TRBD2 (6 bases). Per the germline V gene, CDR1 is MNHEY and CDR2 is SMNVEV (reference sequence). The CDR3 extends over 15 amino acids. Trimming shortened V by 5 bases and J by 3 bases, and 17 bases separated the two germline ends. The CDR3 loop reads CASSPGGSIFYEQYF. CDR3 DNA sequence: TGTGCCAGCAGTCCAGGAGGGTCGATTTTCTACGAGCAGTACTTC.

This clone was counted a few times. CDR3 nucleotide sequence: TGTGCCAGCAGCTTCACAGGGCAGTCTGAAGCTTTCTTT. Its protein product is CASSFTGQSEAFF. The chain carries TRBV12-3 or TRBV12-4 and TRBJ1-1; D is perhaps TRBD1 (6 bases). V was clipped by 6 bases and J by 6 bases, with 14 bases between them. This CDR3 comprises 13 residues.

For the CDR3, the DNA is TGTGCCAGCAGCTTTACGGGCTCTGGAAACACCATATATTTT. Translating it yields CASSFTGSGNTIYF. The gene calls are TRBV3-1 (or the pseudogene TRBV3-2) and TRBJ1-3, with D uncertain. Trimming stripped 5 bases from V and 0 bases from J, with 8 bases between. Germline-derived CDR1 and CDR2 are LGHDT and YNNKEL (reference sequence). This CDR3 has 14 amino acids.

The chain carries TRBV18 and TRBJ1-3; perhaps TRBD1 as D (6 bases). Germline assignment: CDR1 KGHSH and CDR2 LQKENI. Trimming removed 3 bases at V and 0 bases at J, with 9 bases between. This CDR3 is 15 amino acids long. The CDR3 is CASSPGTTSGNTIYF. In nucleotides, the CDR3 is TGTGCCAGCTCACCCGGGACAACCTCTGGAAACACCATATATTTT. Full variable domain (remainder filled in from reference TRBV18 and TRBJ1-3): NAGVMQNPRHLVRRRGQEARLRCSPMKGHSHVYWYRQLPEEGLKFMVYLQKENIIDESGMPKERFSAEFPKEGPSILRIQQVVRGDSAAYFCASSPGTTSGNTIYFGEGSWLTVV.

The V gene is TRBV6-4, the J gene TRBJ1-5, with D unresolved. The CDR3 has 13 residues. Germline V gene data show CDR1 as MRHNA and CDR2 as SNTAGT. Trimming removed 3 bases at V and 3 bases at J, with 6 bases between. CDR3 DNA sequence: TGTGCCAGCAGTGAGCGGGACAATCAGCCCCAGCATTTT. Encoded protein: CASSERDNQPQHF.

The gene calls are TRBV10-1 and TRBJ1-2; D is unresolved. Germline assignment: CDR1 WNHNN and CDR2 SYGVQD (reference sequence). This CDR3 contains 14 residues. The ends were cut back, 3 bases at V and 5 bases at J, with 13 bases in the middle. This CDR3 reads CASSDSAGDYGYTF. In DNA form, the CDR3 reads TGCGCCAGCAGTGATTCGGCCGGAGATTATGGCTACACCTTC.

The chain combines TRBV11-2 with TRBJ2-1; 7 nucleotides agree with TRBD2. V lost 6 bases and J lost 2; bases outside the gene matches: 7. The CDR3 contains 15 residues. Germline V CDR1 and CDR2: SGHAT, FQNNGV. CDR3 coding DNA: TGTGCCAGCAGTCGCGGGGGATCCCCCTACAATGAGCAGTTCTTC. It specifies CASSRGGSPYNEQFF. Supplemented by reference TRBV11-2 and TRBJ2-1, the full variable domain reads EAGVAQSPRYKIIEKRQSVAFWCNPISGHATLYWYQQILGQGPKLLIQFQNNGVVDDSQLPKDRFSAERLKGVDSTLKIQPAKLEDSAVYLCASSRGGSPYNEQFFGPGTRLTVL.

The chain uses TRBV7-8 and TRBJ2-5, with 7 bases matching TRBD2. Germline V gene lookup returns CDR1 SGHVS and CDR2 FQNEAQ. V lost 3 bases, J lost 0 bases, and 1 base stayed unmatched. This CDR3 comprises 14 residues. The CDR3 nucleotides read TGTGCCAGCAGCTTCGGGACTAACCAAGAGACCCAGTACTTC. Amino acid sequence: CASSFGTNQETQYF.

The V gene is TRBV29-1, the J gene TRBJ2-3; 7 positions agree with TRBD2. Germline V gene sequence: CDR1 SQVTM, CDR2 ANQGSEA. CDR3 size: 15 residues. Trimming took 4 bases from V and 2 from J; bases not matched to a gene: 9. The CDR3 reads CSVGVWGGITDTQYF. In DNA, the CDR3 is TGCAGCGTTGGGGTATGGGGAGGGATCACAGATACGCAGTATTTT.

This clone appeared a few times. The V gene is TRBV3-1 (or the pseudogene TRBV3-2), the J gene TRBJ2-3, with 8 nucleotides matching TRBD1. CDR1 LGHDT and CDR2 YNNKEL come from the germline V gene (reference sequence). V lost 0 bases to trimming and J lost 0 bases; unmatched junction nucleotides: 5. The CDR3 covers 17 residues. CDR3 loop: CASSQESGGPSTDTQYF. CDR3 nucleotide sequence: TGTGCCAGCAGCCAAGAATCAGGGGGCCCCAGCACAGATACGCAGTATTTT.

The count of this clone is one. V is TRBV28 and J is TRBJ1-4; tentatively, D is TRBD1 (5 bases). Trimming left V 5 bases short and J 3 bases short, with 10 bases between. The germline CDR1 and CDR2 sequences are MDHEN and SYDVKM. The CDR3 has 14 residues. The CDR3 bases are TGTGCCAGCAGTGCCGGGGGGGCTAATGAAAAACTGTTTTTT. Translating gives CASSAGGANEKLFF. The variable domain in full, completed from reference TRBV28 and TRBJ1-4, reads DVKVTQSSRYLVKRTGEKVFLECVQDMDHENMFWYRQDPGLGLRLIYFSYDVKMKEKGDIPEGYSVSREKKERFSLILESASTNQTSMYLCASSAGGANEKLFFGSGTQLSVL.

The chain links TRBV6-5 to TRBJ1-2, with a possible D match to TRBD1 (5 bases). Germline CDR1 MNHEY, CDR2 SVGAGI. CDR3 length: 14 residues. The V gene lost 7 bases and the J gene lost 3 bases, with 15 bases spanning the gap. In DNA, the CDR3 is TGTGCCAGCACCAAAAGGTGGGGGGACTATGGCTACACCTTC. Encoded protein: CASTKRWGDYGYTF.

V gene TRBV25-1 combines with J gene TRBJ1-2, with D possibly TRBD1 on 6 matching bases. The germline CDR1 and CDR2 sequences are MGHDK and SYGVNS. The CDR3 loop spans 17 amino acids. The V end was cut by 1 base, the J end by 0 bases, with 15 bases between. The CDR3 nucleotides read TGTGCCAGCAGTGAATGGGGGGGGGCCCCGACTAACTATGGCTACACCTTC. Translated, it gives CASSEWGGAPTNYGYTF.

The CDR3 nucleotides are TGTGCCAGCTCACCGCTCGGACAGGGGATATCCAATACGCAGTATTTT. It encodes CASSPLGQGISNTQYF. V usage is TRBV18 and J usage is TRBJ2-3, with 9 bases identical to TRBD1. V was pared by 3 bases and J by 7 bases, with 11 bases of the junction left unmatched. The CDR3 is made up of 16 amino acids. Germline CDR1 and CDR2: KGHSH and LQKENI.

The genes are TRBV9 and TRBJ2-5; D possibly corresponds to TRBD1 (6 bases). The V gene's germline CDR1 is SGDLS and CDR2 YYNGEE. This CDR3 spans 14 amino acids. Between the trimmed V and J ends, which lost 4 bases and 5 bases, there was a span of 15 bases. CDR3 sequence reads: CASSPYGGRETQYF. CDR3 nucleotide sequence: TGTGCCAGCAGCCCATATGGGGGCCGGGAGACCCAGTACTTC. Looking up the rest from reference TRBV9 and TRBJ2-5 gives the full variable domain: DSGVTQTPKHLITATGQRVTLRCSPRSGDLSVYWYQQSLDQGLQFLIQYYNGEERAKGNILERFSAQQFPDLHSELNLSSLELGDSALYFCASSPYGGRETQYFGPGTRLLVL.

This clone showed up just a few times. The genes are TRBV6-6 and TRBJ1-1; the D gene is possibly TRBD1 (5 bases). Germline CDR1 MNHNY, CDR2 SVGAGI (reference sequence). The CDR3 consists of 12 residues. V lost 7 bases and J lost 6, with 12 bases in between. In DNA form, the CDR3 reads TGTGCCAGCAAACAGGAGGGCGCTGAAGCTTTCTTT. Its protein product is CASKQEGAEAFF.